These 6 T cell receptor beta chains originate from one sample sequenced in a study of blood T cell repertoires in COVID-19. Assay used: immunoSEQ multiplex PCR; TCRdb lists only in-frame clones, some missing. Among 300,000 to 400,000 clones listed, roughly 89% were seen once. Sequenced input: peripheral blood. All receptors come from a young man with COVID-19, enrolled during active disease.

The chain couples TRBV6-4 to TRBJ2-3, with 11 bases identical to TRBD2. V lost 5 bases and J lost 11; bases outside the gene matches: 9. CDR1 and CDR2 from the germline V gene are MRHNA and SNTAGT. The CDR3 is made up of 14 amino acids. The chain's CDR3 is CASSSLSGGAKQYF. The CDR3 DNA reads as TGTGCCAGCAGTTCTCTTAGCGGGGGGGCGAAGCAGTATTTT.

The chain combines TRBV11-1 with TRBJ2-1, with D maybe TRBD2 (5 bases). Trimming took off 2 bases at V and 0 bases at J, with 11 bases between the two ends. The CDR3 is 16 residues long. In germline, CDR1 is SGHAT, CDR2 FQDESV (reference sequence). The CDR3 DNA reads as TGTGCCAGCAGCTTATTCGGAGGCAGCTCCTACAATGAGCAGTTCTTC. Its protein is CASSLFGGSSYNEQFF.

The J gene is TRBJ2-7, the V gene TRBV5-1; D might be TRBD1 (6 bases). V was cut by 2 bases and J by 1 base, with 13 bases left in between. In germline, CDR1 is SGHRS, CDR2 YFSETQ. This CDR3 has 15 residues. The DNA for the CDR3 is TGCGCCAGCAGCTTACAGGGTTCCCCTTCCTACGAGCAGTACTTC. It encodes CASSLQGSPSYEQYF.

J is TRBJ1-2 and V is TRBV5-5; D is perhaps TRBD1 (6 bases). Germline-derived CDR1 and CDR2 are SGHKS and YYEKEE (reference sequence). V was clipped by 4 bases and J by 7 bases, with 17 bases between them. The CDR3 sequence is 14 residues long. The CDR3 DNA sequence: TGTGCCAGCAGCCTACAGGGTGGTTTGGGTGGCTACACCTTC. Translating it yields CASSLQGGLGGYTF. Full variable domain (rest looked up from reference TRBV5-5 and TRBJ1-2): DAGVTQSPTHLIKTRGQQVTLRCSPISGHKSVSWYQQVLGQGPQFIFQYYEKEERGRGNFPDRFSARQFPNYSSELNVNALLLGDSALYLCASSLQGGLGGYTFGSGTRLTVV.

The rearrangement links TRBV9 to TRBJ1-2; D is perhaps TRBD1 (6 bases). CDR1 is SGDLS and CDR2 is YYNGEE in the germline V gene. CDR3 size: 14 residues. Trimming cost V 3 bases and J 8 bases, with 17 bases left between them. The CDR3 DNA follows: TGTGCCAGCAGCGCAGAACAGGGAGGGGAAGGCTACACCTTC. Encoded protein: CASSAEQGGEGYTF.

V gene TRBV19 combines with J gene TRBJ2-2; D not certain. Germline CDR1 and CDR2: LNHDA and SQIVND (reference sequence). Between the trimmed V and J ends, which lost 7 bases and 3 bases, there was a span of 12 bases. This CDR3 is built from 14 residues. Written as DNA, the CDR3 is TGTGCCAGTACTCTAACTAAGTACACCGGGGAGCTGTTTTTT. It yields the protein CASTLTKYTGELFF. The entire variable domain, with the rest obtained from reference TRBV19 and TRBJ2-2, is as follows: DGGITQSPKYLFRKEGQNVTLSCEQNLNHDAMYWYRQDPGQGLRLIYYSQIVNDFQKGDIAEGYSVSREKKESFPLTVTSAQKNPTAFYLCASTLTKYTGELFFGEGSRLTVL.